Each of the 6 T cell receptor beta chains below was sequenced from the same sample in a study of shared clonotypes between healthy human individuals. Assay used: immunoSEQ multiplex PCR; TCRdb lists only in-frame clones, some missing. In the table there are some 2.4 million clones, over 85% of which are singletons. Input material: naive CD4+ T cells from PBMCs. As to subset: CD45RA+ positively selected. The receptors here all came from a man in his late teens or twenties in good health. Some clones in this sample may be carry-over from other donors' samples.

This rearrangement joins TRBV18 to TRBJ2-1; TRBD1 is a possible D gene (5 bases). Looked up from germline, CDR1 is KGHSH and CDR2 is LQKENI. The CDR3 runs to 13 residues. Between the trimmed V and J ends, which lost 9 bases and 6 bases, there was a span of 15 bases. The CDR3 protein is CASLRQGGNEQFF. In DNA form, the CDR3 reads TGTGCCAGTCTCCGGCAGGGCGGCAATGAGCAGTTCTTC.

The chain carries TRBV21-1 and TRBJ2-1. TRBV21-1 counts as a pseudogene. The CDR3 totals 12 residues. The CDR3 nucleotides are TGTGCCAGCAGCCTTCGATGGGATGAGCAGTTCTTC. Encoded protein: CASSLRWDEQFF.

This clone was recorded once. The chain joins TRBV6-5 to TRBJ1-2; unclear D gene. This CDR3 contains 12 residues. CDR1 is MNHEY, CDR2 SVGAGI, per germline. The V end lost 2 bases, the J end lost 8 bases, and 9 bases lay between the germline ends. Here the CDR3 reads CASSYRSGGYTF. CDR3 in DNA: TGTGCCAGCAGTTACCGTAGCGGGGGCTACACCTTC.

This chain joins TRBV10-3 and TRBJ2-1; 9 bases map to TRBD2. The germline CDR1 and CDR2 sequences are ENHRY and SYGVKD. Trimming removed 2 bases from V and 5 bases from J; junction bases left unmatched: 7. This CDR3 contains 16 residues. CDR3 protein: CAISEVRSSGNNEQFF. The CDR3 DNA reads TGTGCCATCAGTGAGGTAAGGTCTAGCGGGAACAATGAGCAGTTCTTC.

This chain links TRBV19 with TRBJ1-2, with 9 bases identical to TRBD1. This CDR3 region has 15 residues. V dropped 7 bases and J dropped 2; count of bases not matched to a gene: 8. The germline CDR1 and CDR2 sequences are LNHDA and SQIVND (reference sequence). DNA for the CDR3: TGTGCCAGTACCCCGGCCGGGACAGGGAACTATGGCTACACCTTC. Translated, it gives CASTPAGTGNYGYTF.

The chain links TRBV4-1 to TRBJ1-4, with 8 bases matching TRBD1. The CDR3 is 15 amino acids. Germline CDR1 reads MGHRA; CDR2 reads YSYEKL. V lost 4 bases to trimming and J lost 8 bases; unmatched junction nucleotides: 9. The CDR3 spells CASSLVGQGKEKLFF. The CDR3 nucleotides are TGCGCCAGCAGCCTCGTCGGACAGGGCAAGGAAAAACTGTTTTTT.